These T cell receptor beta chains were read from a single sample in a study of vaccination effects on CD4 cells after COVID-19. Antigens of these TCRs are unknown. The assay was immunoSEQ multiplex PCR, and TCRdb's table has in-frame clones only and misses some. This sample yields tens of thousands of clones, of which around 76% are seen a single time; approximately 4.3% belongs to the top ten. The sample consisted of CD4+ T cells from PBMCs cultured with HCoV-OC43 spike peptides, taken before COVID-19 vaccination. Every receptor here comes from a human donor who received a COVID-19 vaccine. Each CDR3 is given with its conserved first and last residue. A D gene is named only where the DNA matches it firmly. Rows may omit the clone size; those that give it use once, few, many or a size class.

J gene,D gene,V gene,clone size,CDR3 DNA,CDR3 protein
TRBJ2-2,TRBD1,TRBV7-3,-,TGTGCCAGCAGCTCTTACAGGGGTTCCGGCACCGGGGAGCTGTTTTTT,CASSSYRGSGTGELFF
TRBJ2-5,-,TRBV10-3,-,TGTGCCTGCGGGGCGGCACAAGAGACCCAGTACTTC,CACGAAQETQYF
TRBJ1-5,-,TRBV4-1,-,TGCGCCAGCAGCCAAGCAGGGATTCAGCCCCAGCATTTT,CASSQAGIQPQHF
TRBJ1-2,-,TRBV7-9,-,TGTGCCAGCAGCTTAACTAACTATGGCTACACCTTC,CASSLTNYGYTF
TRBJ1-5,TRBD1,TRBV6-2/TRBV6-3,few,TGTGCCAGCAGTTACGACAGGGGACCTTGGCCCCAGCATTTT,CASSYDRGPWPQHF
TRBJ1-1,-,TRBV12-3/TRBV12-4,-,TGTGCCAGCAGGAGTCGGATGAACACTGAAGCTTTCTTT,CASRSRMNTEAFF
TRBJ1-2,-,TRBV6-5,-,TGTGCCAGCACGGGGGTACAAACTAACTATGGCTACACCTTC,CASTGVQTNYGYTF
TRBJ2-3,-,TRBV7-9,-,TGTGCCAGCAGCTTTTTGTCTGGGGGCACAGATACGCAGTATTTT,CASSFLSGGTDTQYF
TRBJ1-2,TRBD1,TRBV5-4,-,TGTGCCAGCCAAAAGGACAGGGGGAACTATGGCTACACCTTC,CASQKDRGNYGYTF
TRBJ1-6,-,TRBV18,-,TGTGCCAGCTCACCCGTGCTGGGCATTAGGGGTAATTCACCCCTCCACTTT,CASSPVLGIRGNSPLHF
TRBJ2-5,-,TRBV30,-,TGTGCCTGGAGTACCCTCACGCGGAGACAAGAGACCCAGTACTTC,CAWSTLTRRQETQYF
TRBJ2-3,-,TRBV29-1,once,TGCAGCGAGCGGGCCAGGCCCACAGATACGCAGTATTTT,CSERARPTDTQYF
TRBJ2-1,-,TRBV15,-,TGTGCCACCAGCAGAGATATTGGGGGGCCGACCTCCTACAATGAGCAGTTCTTC,CATSRDIGGPTSYNEQFF
TRBJ2-6,-,TRBV5-1,once,TGCGCCAGCAGCCCCTACTCTGGGGCCAACGTCCTGACTTTC,CASSPYSGANVLTF
TRBJ2-1,TRBD2,TRBV5-1,-,TGCGCCAGCAGCTCCGGCGGGGGTCGATCCTACAATGAGCAGTTCTTC,CASSSGGGRSYNEQFF
TRBJ1-2,-,TRBV19,-,TGTGCCAGTAGTATCGGACGGGACCTCTATGGCTACACCTTC,CASSIGRDLYGYTF
TRBJ2-1,TRBD2,TRBV24-1,-,TGTGCCACCAGTGATTCCCGAGCGGGAAGATACAATGAGCAGTTCTTC,CATSDSRAGRYNEQFF
TRBJ2-5,-,TRBV5-1,once,TGCGCCAGCGCCAAGGAATCTAGTGAAGAGACCCAGTACTTC,CASAKESSEETQYF
TRBJ1-4,-,TRBV19,-,TGTGCCAGCGTTCGGGGGCAGGCAACTAATGAAAAACTGTTTTTT,CASVRGQATNEKLFF
TRBJ1-6,TRBD1,TRBV18,few,TGTGCCAGCTCACTTGCCGGGACAGGAGAAAATTCACCCCTCCACTTT,CASSLAGTGENSPLHF
TRBJ2-5,TRBD2,TRBV6-2/TRBV6-3,-,TGTGCCAGCAGTCGACTAGCGGGGGGCCGGGAGACCCAGTACTTC,CASSRLAGGRETQYF
TRBJ2-6,TRBD1,TRBV4-1,-,TGCGCCAGCAGCCAAGGTCTGGGAGGACAGGGTGGGATTGGGGCCAACGTCCTGACTTTC,CASSQGLGGQGGIGANVLTF
TRBJ2-1,TRBD2,TRBV5-1,-,TGCGCCAGCAGCTCCCGAGGGGGGACTAGCGGGTACAATGAGCAGTTCTTC,CASSSRGGTSGYNEQFF
TRBJ2-2,TRBD2,TRBV9,-,TGTGCCAGCAGCCTCAGGAGCGGGGGGGCAACCGGGGAGCTGTTTTTT,CASSLRSGGATGELFF
TRBJ2-4,-,TRBV6-2/TRBV6-3,-,TGTGCCAGCAGTTACGGTAGGGGAAGCGCCAAAAACATTCAGTACTTC,CASSYGRGSAKNIQYF
TRBJ1-1,-,TRBV6-6,-,TGTGCCAGCAGTTACTCCGGGGGGAACACTGAAGCTTTCTTT,CASSYSGGNTEAFF
TRBJ2-1,-,TRBV19,-,TGTGCCAGTAGTATAGGCGGCGGGCTTGGGTACAATGAGCAGTTCTTC,CASSIGGGLGYNEQFF
TRBJ1-2,TRBD1,TRBV5-1,few,TGCGCCAGCAGCTTCTCTCCGGGACAGACTTATGGCTACACCTTC,CASSFSPGQTYGYTF
TRBJ1-2,TRBD1,TRBV5-1,-,TGCGCCAGCAGCGGGGGACAGGGTGGTGATGGCTACACCTTC,CASSGGQGGDGYTF
TRBJ2-5,-,TRBV24-1,-,TGTGCCACCAGTGATAACAGGGTAGGACGAGAGACCCAGTACTTC,CATSDNRVGRETQYF
TRBJ1-5,-,TRBV5-5,few,TGTGCCAGCAGCTTGTTCACTACCCTACAGGGAGGAGAGCAGCCCCAGCATTTT,CASSLFTTLQGGEQPQHF
TRBJ1-5,-,TRBV5-1,-,TGCGCCAGCAGCTTGTTTCCGGACAATCAGCCCCAGCATTTT,CASSLFPDNQPQHF
TRBJ2-5,TRBD1,TRBV24-1,-,TGTGCCACCAGTGATTCAGCCGGGACAGGGATAGGGACCCAGTACTTC,CATSDSAGTGIGTQYF
TRBJ1-4,-,TRBV19,-,TGTGCCAGTAGTATCTTCCGGGGGAGGACTAATGAAAAACTGTTTTTT,CASSIFRGRTNEKLFF
TRBJ2-2,TRBD2,TRBV2,-,TGTGCCAGCAGACGCGGACTAGCGGGGGGGAACACCGGGGAGCTGTTTTTT,CASRRGLAGGNTGELFF
TRBJ1-2,-,TRBV12-5,once,TGTGCTAGTGGTCCCTGGGGCGCTGACTATGGCTACACCTTC,CASGPWGADYGYTF
TRBJ1-4,TRBD1,TRBV2,-,TGTGCCAGCAAGGGGGACAGGGGGAATGAAAAACTGTTTTTT,CASKGDRGNEKLFF
TRBJ2-5,-,TRBV4-1,-,TGCGCCAGCAGCCCGGGACCTCTAGGGGGTCAAGAGACCCAGTACTTC,CASSPGPLGGQETQYF
TRBJ1-2,-,TRBV19,-,TGTGCCAGTACGGAGGGGAGGAACTATGGCTACACCTTC,CASTEGRNYGYTF
TRBJ2-2,TRBD1,TRBV25-1,medium-sized,TGTGCCAGCAGGCCGGGACAGGGGAACACCGGGGAGCTGTTTTTT,CASRPGQGNTGELFF
TRBJ2-1,-,TRBV10-1,few,TGCGCCAGCAGTGCAGGACTCCGGTTGAGTGAGCAGTTCTTC,CASSAGLRLSEQFF